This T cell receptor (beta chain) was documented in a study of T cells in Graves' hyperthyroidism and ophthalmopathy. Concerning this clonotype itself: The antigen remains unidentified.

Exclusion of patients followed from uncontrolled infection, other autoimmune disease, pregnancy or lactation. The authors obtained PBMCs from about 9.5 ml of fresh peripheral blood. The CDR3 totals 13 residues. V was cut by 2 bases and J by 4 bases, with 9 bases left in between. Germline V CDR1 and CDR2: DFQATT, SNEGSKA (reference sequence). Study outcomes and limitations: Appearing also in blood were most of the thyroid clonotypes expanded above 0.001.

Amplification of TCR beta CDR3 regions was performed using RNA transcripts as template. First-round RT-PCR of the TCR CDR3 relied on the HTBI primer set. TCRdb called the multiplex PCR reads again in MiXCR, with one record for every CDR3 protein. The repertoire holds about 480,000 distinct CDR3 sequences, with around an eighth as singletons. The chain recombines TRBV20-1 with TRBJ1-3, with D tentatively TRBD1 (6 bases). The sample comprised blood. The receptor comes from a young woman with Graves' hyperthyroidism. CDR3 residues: CSARTGLGNTIYF. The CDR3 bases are TGCAGTGCTAGAACAGGGCTCGGAAACACCATATATTTT.